The rows below give T cell receptor beta chains drawn from one sample of a study of blood T cell repertoires in COVID-19. Only in-frame clones appear in the TCRdb table, and some are missing; sequencing was by immunoSEQ multiplex PCR. The data hold under 70,000 clones, with approximately 91% observed a single time. Sequencing was done on a sample of peripheral blood. These TCRs come from a woman aged 55-75 years with active or convalescent COVID-19. CDR3s leave out the opening cysteine and the closing phenylalanine or tryptophan. D genes are given only for firm matches. Size tells how often a clone was seen (once, few, many) or the class of an expanded clone, and some rows leave it out.

>NA|12|NA|TRBV14|TRBJ1-1
ASSPRGGDLRAF
>NA|10|NA|TRBV12-3/TRBV12-4|TRBJ2-3
ASSLSGDTQY
>NA|12|NA|TRBV3-1/TRBV3-2|TRBJ2-1
ASSQDWRGRRQF
>TRBD2|13|NA|TRBV6-6|TRBJ2-7
ASSYGLAGHYEQY
>TRBD2|9|NA|TRBV20-1|TRBJ2-5
SAMREGTQY
>NA|13|NA|TRBV7-9|TRBJ1-2
ASIRSGGEGYGYT
>TRBD2|15|NA|TRBV7-2|TRBJ2-3
ASSLGAGESYTDTQY
>TRBD2|17|NA|TRBV11-2|TRBJ2-3
ASSLDRLAGELGTDTQY
>TRBD2|11|NA|TRBV27|TRBJ2-2
ASSLRGVGELF
>TRBD2|13|NA|TRBV11-2|TRBJ2-1
ASSLTSGGYNEQF
>TRBD1|14|NA|TRBV30|TRBJ2-2
AFSTGSPLRTRELF
>NA|13|NA|TRBV19|TRBJ1-2
ASSITDSANYGYT
>NA|8|NA|TRBV10-1|TRBJ2-7
ASRDSKQY
>NA|13|NA|TRBV28|TRBJ2-1
ASSSGPGNPNEQF
>NA|12|NA|TRBV19|TRBJ1-1
ASSISSGNTEAF
>TRBD2|14|NA|TRBV9|TRBJ2-1
ASSGYPGGTLNEQF
>TRBD1|14|NA|TRBV14|TRBJ2-2
ASSPRQGSNTGELF
>NA|12|NA|TRBV6-5|TRBJ1-1
ASSPGFPTPEAF
>TRBD2|14|NA|TRBV9|TRBJ2-1
ASSPLAGGAYNEQF
>NA|10|NA|TRBV25-1|TRBJ1-5
ASRGQNQPQH
>TRBD1|11|NA|TRBV6-5|TRBJ2-7
ASTRDRAYEQY
>TRBD1|12|once|TRBV14|TRBJ1-2
ASSHQQGLNGYT
>NA|13|NA|TRBV30|TRBJ1-3
AWSSRGISGNTIY
>NA|13|NA|TRBV13|TRBJ1-4
AREQNLQTNEKLF
>NA|12|NA|TRBV7-3|TRBJ2-5
ASSLSGVSGTQY
>NA|12|NA|TRBV29-1|TRBJ1-1
SVEDIRVNTEAF
>NA|12|NA|TRBV6-6|TRBJ2-5
ASQPAGTEETQY
>TRBD2|13|NA|TRBV7-2|TRBJ2-7
ASSLFAGAVYEQY
>NA|11|NA|TRBV30|TRBJ2-5
AWAQVAPAAQY
>NA|12|NA|TRBV29-1|TRBJ1-2
SVTRSQGNYGYT
>TRBD2|12|NA|TRBV24-1|TRBJ2-7
ATSEAGDRYEQY
>NA|12|NA|TRBV5-1|TRBJ2-3
ASSAGTGTDTQY
>NA|16|once|TRBV5-1|TRBJ1-2
ASSRDVFTGMGNYGYT
>TRBD1|15|NA|TRBV27|TRBJ1-2
ASATFRTGFSKDGYT
>NA|14|NA|TRBV11-2|TRBJ1-3
ASSQQGQSSGNTIY
>NA|9|NA|TRBV2|TRBJ2-3
ASSATDTQY
>TRBD2|14|NA|TRBV29-1|TRBJ2-1
SGGSGRVNGENEQF
>NA|13|NA|TRBV28|TRBJ1-5
ASSLPGSSNQPQH
>TRBD1|17|once|TRBV28|TRBJ2-4
ASSLTGTGVNSGKNIQY
>TRBD2|13|NA|TRBV10-3|TRBJ2-2
AISGLAGGNGELF
>TRBD2|13|NA|TRBV6-2/TRBV6-3|TRBJ2-1
ASSYGLAVYNEQF
>NA|16|NA|TRBV15|TRBJ2-3
ATSRDIKGGGGTDTQY
>NA|13|NA|TRBV7-3|TRBJ2-1
ASSLTAGALNEQF
>NA|12|NA|TRBV6-5|TRBJ2-6
ASSYAASPAGLT
>NA|14|NA|TRBV4-1|TRBJ2-1
ASSQDKPVIYNEQF
>TRBD2|13|NA|TRBV7-7|TRBJ2-1
ASSPGLAGDNEQF
>NA|13|NA|TRBV28|TRBJ1-5
ASSFEVEGNQPQH
>TRBD1|13|NA|TRBV10-1|TRBJ1-1
ASSESRDRGVPAF
>TRBD2|12|NA|TRBV20-1|TRBJ2-3
SASSSGGTDTQY
>TRBD1|15|NA|TRBV18|TRBJ1-5
ASSPQRRGQNNQPQH
>NA|10|NA|TRBV29-1|TRBJ2-7
SGLQGKGEQY
>NA|13|NA|TRBV30|TRBJ1-3
AWMAARGIGNTIY